These 25 T cell receptor beta chains were sequenced from one sample in a study of cytomegalovirus exposure and HLA in healthy donors. This PCR relied on a set of 60 Vbeta primers and 13 Jbeta primers. Sequencing used immunoSEQ multiplex PCR; TCRdb keeps in-frame clones, though not all of them. The data contain about 170,000 clones, about 79% of them singletons. The specimen sequenced was PBMCs. Every receptor here comes from a woman between 45 and 60 years old in good health and CMV-seronegative.

This clone appeared once. This rearrangement joins TRBV9 to TRBJ2-1; 10 nucleotides align to TRBD2. V gave up 8 bases and J gave up 4 bases; unmatched junction bases: 9. The CDR3 covers 15 residues. Germline V lookup: CDR1 SGDLS, CDR2 YYNGEE. The CDR3 loop is CARPGLAGVYNEQFF. In DNA form, the CDR3 reads TGTGCCAGGCCTGGGCTAGCGGGAGTATACAATGAGCAGTTCTTC.

The gene calls are TRBV29-1 and TRBJ2-7; TRBD1 aligns across 9 bases. This CDR3 has 13 amino acids. CDR1 is SQVTM, CDR2 ANQGSEA, per germline. After removal of 5 bases from V and 2 bases from J, the junction contained 4 bases not matched to a gene. The CDR3 coding sequence is TGCAGCGTTTACGGACAGGGGCCCTACGAGCAGTACTTC. It encodes CSVYGQGPYEQYF.

The CDR3 reads CASSDRVGYTF. The CDR3 coding sequence is TGTGCCAGCAGTGACAGGGTCGGCTACACCTTC. The rearrangement links TRBV6-5 to TRBJ1-2; TRBD1 agrees at 7 bases. The V and J ends lost 5 bases and 8 bases, in that order; junction bases with no gene match: 2. The CDR3 length is 11 residues. Germline V gene data show CDR1 as MNHEY and CDR2 as SVGAGI.

This clone is judged medium-sized. The rearrangement links TRBV6-5 to TRBJ2-7; possible D gene TRBD1, 5 bases. The CDR3 covers 14 residues. Trimming took 2 bases from V and 6 from J, leaving 14 bases between them. Looked up from germline, CDR1 is MNHEY and CDR2 is SVGAGI. DNA for the CDR3: TGTGCCAGCAGTTACGGCCAGGGCTTGGGCGAGCAGTACTTC. Translating gives CASSYGQGLGEQYF.

V is TRBV11-2 and J is TRBJ2-5; tentatively, D is TRBD2 (6 bases). The CDR3 has 17 amino acids. With 2 bases removed from V and 5 bases from J, the gap between germline ends came to 21 bases. Germline CDR1 SGHAT, CDR2 FQNNGV. CDR3 loop: CASSLNTPGGRRETQYF. Here the CDR3 DNA reads TGTGCCAGCAGCTTAAATACCCCCGGGGGTCGGCGTGAGACCCAGTACTTC.

V gene TRBV9 combines with J gene TRBJ2-5; 10 bases align to TRBD2. Germline V gene sequence: CDR1 SGDLS, CDR2 YYNGEE. V was pared by 0 bases and J by 5 bases, with 1 base of the junction left unmatched. This CDR3 region has 14 residues. The CDR3 bases are TGTGCCAGCAGCGTAGGAGCGGGGGGGGAGACCCAGTACTTC. Protein product: CASSVGAGGETQYF.

Concerning this clone itself: The same CDR3 arises from other DNA sequences in this sample as well. V and J are TRBV19 and TRBJ2-3; D is undetermined. Trimming shortened V by 5 bases and J by 1 base, and 10 bases separated the two germline ends. This CDR3 comprises 14 residues. Germline V gene sequence: CDR1 LNHDA, CDR2 SQIVND (reference sequence). The CDR3 DNA follows: TGTGCCAGTAGTCCCCAGGTCGGCACAGATACGCAGTATTTT. It is translated as CASSPQVGTDTQYF.

This chain uses TRBV6-1 with TRBJ2-2; D not resolved. The CDR3 is made up of 14 amino acids. V was shortened by 3 bases and J by 4 bases, with 9 bases between the two germline ends. Germline loops: CDR1 MNHNS, CDR2 SASEGT. Here the CDR3 reads CASSEGLLTGELFF. In nucleotides, the CDR3 is TGTGCCAGCAGTGAGGGCCTTCTCACCGGGGAGCTGTTTTTT.

The chain employs TRBV5-8 and TRBJ2-7; tentatively, D is TRBD1 (6 bases). Germline V gives CDR1 SGHTS, CDR2 YDEGEE. The length of the CDR3 is 13 residues. V lost 2 bases to trimming and J lost 0 bases, with 6 bases between them. CDR3 in DNA: TGTGCCAGCAGCTTCAGGGGCTCCTACGAGCAGTACTTC. This codes for CASSFRGSYEQYF.

The genes are TRBV14 and TRBJ2-5, with a weak D call TRBD1 (5 bases). V shed 4 bases and J shed 4 bases, with 16 bases lying between them. The CDR3 is made up of 15 amino acids. CDR1 and CDR2 from the germline V gene are SGHDN and FVKESK. Written as DNA, the CDR3 is TGTGCCAGCAGCCCCCAGATGGGAAGGGGAGAGACCCAGTACTTC. Amino acids: CASSPQMGRGETQYF.

The J gene is TRBJ2-5, the V gene TRBV2; the match to TRBD2 covers 7 bases. The germline V gene has CDR1 SNHLY and CDR2 FYNNEI. CDR3 size: 15 residues. The V and J ends lost 8 bases and 1 base, in that order; junction bases with no gene match: 10. The DNA for the CDR3 is TGTGCCAGCTCGAGGGCTAGCGGAAGCCAAGAGACCCAGTACTTC. Protein sequence: CASSRASGSQETQYF.

The rearrangement joins TRBV29-1 to TRBJ1-4, with D tentatively TRBD1 (5 bases). Germline values: CDR1 SQVTM, CDR2 ANQGSEA. The CDR3 is made up of 13 amino acids. V was trimmed by 6 bases and J by 5 bases, leaving 13 bases between them. CDR3 sequence reads: CSVGGRLNEKLFF. The CDR3 region has the DNA TGCAGCGTCGGGGGACGTTTGAATGAAAAACTGTTTTTT.

This clone was counted a few times. The genes are TRBV6-5 and TRBJ1-5; D may be TRBD1 (5 bases). Germline assignment: CDR1 MNHEY and CDR2 SVGAGI. The CDR3 totals 14 residues. Trimming took off 5 bases at V and 0 bases at J, with 8 bases between the two ends. The CDR3 is CASSDSYSNQPQHF. The DNA of the CDR3 is TGTGCCAGCAGTGACAGTTATAGCAATCAGCCCCAGCATTTT.

The V gene is TRBV15, the J gene TRBJ1-2; TRBD1 matches 7 bases. V lost 1 base to trimming and J lost 7 bases; unmatched junction nucleotides: 12. Germline V lookup: CDR1 LNHNV, CDR2 YYDKDF (reference sequence). The CDR3 has 16 amino acids. This chain's CDR3 is CATSRADREIIGGYTF. CDR3 sequence (DNA): TGTGCCACCAGCAGAGCTGACAGGGAGATAATTGGTGGCTACACCTTC.

This rearrangement joins TRBV10-3 to TRBJ2-7, with TRBD2 matching over 7 bases. J lost 2 bases, V lost 6 bases, and 10 bases had no gene match. Germline V gene lookup returns CDR1 ENHRY and CDR2 SYGVKD. This CDR3 comprises 15 residues. CDR3: CAISDLTAGTYEQYF. DNA of the CDR3: TGTGCCATCAGCGACCTGACAGCGGGGACCTACGAGCAGTACTTC.

The CDR3 loop reads CASSLFVAGSGNTIYF. CDR3 sequence (DNA): TGTGCCAGCAGTTTATTTGTTGCAGGCTCTGGAAACACCATATATTTT. The rearrangement links TRBV28 to TRBJ1-3; D remains unclear. The germline gives CDR1 MDHEN, CDR2 SYDVKM. This CDR3 contains 16 residues. V lost 1 base, J lost 0 bases, and 10 bases lay in between. Variable domain in full (rest from reference TRBV28 and TRBJ1-3): DVKVTQSSRYLVKRTGEKVFLECVQDMDHENMFWYRQDPGLGLRLIYFSYDVKMKEKGDIPEGYSVSREKKERFSLILESASTNQTSMYLCASSLFVAGSGNTIYFGEGSWLTVV.

The chain couples TRBV19 to TRBJ2-2; 8 bases align to TRBD2. This CDR3 comprises 15 residues. Germline V CDR1 and CDR2: LNHDA, SQIVND (reference sequence). The trim removed 3 bases at V and 4 bases at J, leaving 4 bases unmatched. In DNA, the CDR3 is TGTGCCAGTAGTATTAACCTAGCGGGCACCGGGGAGCTGTTTTTT. Its protein product is CASSINLAGTGELFF.

This clone was picked up one time. This sequence joins TRBV5-5 and TRBJ1-4, with 8 nucleotides matching TRBD1. Per germline, CDR1 SGHKS and CDR2 YYEKEE (reference sequence). Trimming cost V 0 bases and J 5 bases; bases outside gene matches: 3. The CDR3 loop spans 15 amino acids. For the CDR3, the DNA is TGTGCCAGCAGCTTGGTGCGGACAGGGAATGAAAAACTGTTTTTT. Its protein is CASSLVRTGNEKLFF.

The rearrangement uses TRBV5-1 and TRBJ2-7, with 7 nucleotides matching TRBD1. This CDR3 has 14 amino acids. The junction had 5 bases not matched to a gene; V was cut back by 2 bases and J by 3 bases. Germline V gene lookup returns CDR1 SGHRS and CDR2 YFSETQ. In DNA form, the CDR3 reads TGCGCCAGCAGCTTAGGGGGCCCCGGCTACGAGCAGTACTTC. Translating gives CASSLGGPGYEQYF.

The genes are TRBV19 and TRBJ1-1, with D unclear. Trimming took off 7 bases at V and 0 bases at J, with 18 bases between the two ends. Looked up from germline, CDR1 is LNHDA and CDR2 is SQIVND (reference sequence). CDR3 size: 16 residues. The CDR3, as DNA: TGTGCCAGTATTCCCAACAGAGCACGCATGAACACTGAAGCTTTCTTT. It translates to CASIPNRARMNTEAFF.

V and J are TRBV5-5 and TRBJ1-5; TRBD1 agrees at 8 bases. The CDR3 covers 14 residues. Germline V gives CDR1 SGHKS, CDR2 YYEKEE (reference sequence). Trimming at V came to 0 bases and at J to 6 bases, leaving 2 bases not matched to a gene. The CDR3 spells CASSLDRGAQPQHF. CDR3 in DNA: TGTGCCAGCAGCTTGGACAGGGGGGCTCAGCCCCAGCATTTT.

The chain links TRBV10-3 to TRBJ2-5, with 9 bases that match TRBD1. V shed 9 bases, J shed 5 bases, and the junction held 7 bases outside the gene matches. This CDR3 spans 13 amino acids. From germline, CDR1 is ENHRY and CDR2 SYGVKD. DNA for the CDR3: TGTGCCATAGGGGACAGGGTATCGGAGACCCAGTACTTC. Amino acids: CAIGDRVSETQYF.

V is TRBV9 and J is TRBJ2-1; D remains ambiguous. CDR3 length: 12 residues. Trimming removed 3 bases at V and 3 bases at J, with 4 bases between. The germline V gene has CDR1 SGDLS and CDR2 YYNGEE. The CDR3, as DNA: TGTGCCAGCAGCGCCTACTACAATGAGCAGTTCTTC. Translated, it gives CASSAYYNEQFF.

The J gene is TRBJ2-7, the V gene TRBV4-3, with 8 bases aligning to TRBD1. Germline trimming cut 4 bases from V and 1 base from J; bases unmatched to any gene: 3. The CDR3 length is 14 residues. Germline V gene sequence: CDR1 LGHNA, CDR2 YSLEER. CDR3 in DNA: TGCGCCAGCAGCCCGGACAGGGTATCCTACGAGCAGTACTTC. Residues: CASSPDRVSYEQYF.

The V and J genes are TRBV10-3 and TRBJ2-3; 9 positions match TRBD2. The germline CDR1 and CDR2 sequences are ENHRY and SYGVKD. The V gene end was trimmed by 3 bases and the J gene end by 3 bases; junction bases not matched to a gene: 4. The CDR3 has 15 residues. The CDR3 region has the DNA TGTGCCATCAGTGATAGCGGGGGCGGTACAGATACGCAGTATTTT. This gives the protein CAISDSGGGTDTQYF.